The clone carrying this TCR beta chain was seen at least ten times. Its cognate antigen is unknown. Sequencing ends 3 residues short of the CDR3 end; the germline J gene provides the rest. The sample comes from a study of T cell clonality in common variable immunodeficiency. The V and J ends lost 2 bases and 0 bases, in that order; junction bases with no gene match: 7. CDR1 and CDR2 (germline): SGHRS, YFSETQ. This CDR3 contains 17 residues. The table came from immunoSEQ multiplex PCR; TCRdb's copy has only in-frame clones and leaves some out. The specimen has tens of thousands of clones, none found just once. Study-wide points: In common variable immunodeficiency, TCR beta chains reportedly carried fewer deletions and N-nucleotide insertions.

This receptor was taken from a person aged 18 to 69 in good health. This sequence joins TRBV5-1 and TRBJ2-3; 9 nucleotides match TRBD1. Sequencing was done on a sample of peripheral blood mononuclear cells. The CDR3 reads CASSFGQGTGSTDTQYF. The DNA read from the CDR3 is TGCGCCAGCAGCTTCGGTCAGGGGACAGGGAGCACAGATACG.